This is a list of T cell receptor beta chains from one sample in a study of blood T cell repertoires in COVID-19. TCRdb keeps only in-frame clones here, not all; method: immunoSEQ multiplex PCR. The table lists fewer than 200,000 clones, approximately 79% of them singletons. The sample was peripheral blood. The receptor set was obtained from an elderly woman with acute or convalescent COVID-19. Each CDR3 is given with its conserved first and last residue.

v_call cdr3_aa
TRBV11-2 CASSFTRGLTEAFF
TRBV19 CASSERDRSSYNSPLHF
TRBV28 CASSSGGPTETQYF
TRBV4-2 CASSQDSGGEQFF
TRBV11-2 CASSLGARTSGRAETQYF
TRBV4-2 CASSQEQGEAFF
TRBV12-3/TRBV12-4 CASSLREFGYTF
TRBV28 CASSPTGNVGQPQHF
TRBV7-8 CASSEGDFAYNEQFF
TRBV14 CASSQRGFSGNTIYF
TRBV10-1 CASSEPSSGVETQYF
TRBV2 CASLGQSSNQPQHF
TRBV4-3 CASSQDKQGGNTIYF
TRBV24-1 CATSDWGLAGVEQFF
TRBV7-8 CASSLDRQVHQPQHF
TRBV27 CASSFRTSGETQYF
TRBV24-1 CASQGLAGDTDTQYF
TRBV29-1 CSAGTSSYNEQFF
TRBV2 CASSVAGEEPKNIQYF
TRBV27 CAVGDYSGAGELFF
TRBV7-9 CASSLGRTGLRNTIYF
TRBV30 CAWVESRNTEAFF
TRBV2 CASGLGIEAFF
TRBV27 CASSMTGNTEAFF
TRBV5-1 CASSLQTPGTGELFF
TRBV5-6 CASSGRQGNTEAFF
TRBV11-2 CASSVGEETQYF
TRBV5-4 CASSWGVTGELFF
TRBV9 CASSVEWLAVMGGTDTQYF
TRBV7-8 CASSLLSSGSGEQFF